This TCR beta chain was obtained from a study of T cell responses to AZD1222 COVID-19 vaccine. Findings and caveats of the study: Clonal diversity was possibly underestimated; the donors were predominantly white British and more often female.

On this clone: The antigen is not known.

The protocol was immunoSEQ multiplex PCR, while the TCRdb copy is restricted to in-frame clones and leaves out a portion. The table has over 45,000 clones, more than 80% seen once. Second doses at about 4 or about 12 weeks were pooled. This CDR3 spans 15 amino acids. The germline V and J ends were trimmed by 2 bases and 4 bases, with 11 bases remaining between them. Germline V gene sequence: CDR1 LGHNA, CDR2 YSLEER. The rearrangement uses TRBV4-3 and TRBJ2-2; D unclear. The receptor comes from an adult who received the AZD1222 COVID-19 vaccine. This specimen consisted of peripheral blood, obtained 28 days after the second AZD1222 dose. The CDR3 reads CASSQKQVGTGELFF. As DNA, the CDR3 is TGCGCCAGCAGCCAAAAACAAGTCGGCACCGGGGAGCTGTTTTTT.